These 8 T cell receptor beta chains share one sample of origin, sequenced in a study of blood T cell repertoires in COVID-19. Repertoires were generated with immunoSEQ multiplex PCR, while TCRdb's copy carries only in-frame clones and drops some. The sample yields about 240,000 clones, 85% seen once. The sequencing sample was made of peripheral blood. The receptors come from a woman between 55 and 75 years old with active or convalescent COVID-19.

This sequence joins TRBV4-1 and TRBJ2-2; 7 nucleotides agree with TRBD1. After removal of 3 bases from V and 4 bases from J, the junction contained 8 bases not matched to a gene. There are 16 residues in the CDR3. Germline-derived CDR1 and CDR2 are MGHRA and YSYEKL. DNA of the CDR3: TGCGCCAGCAGCCAGTTTACAGGGGCCCGCACCGGGGAGCTGTTTTTT. As protein: CASSQFTGARTGELFF.

This chain joins TRBV28 and TRBJ1-4, with D possibly TRBD1 on 6 matching bases. Trimming shortened V by 6 bases and J by 6 bases, and 17 bases separated the two germline ends. The CDR3 runs 15 residues. The germline CDR1 and CDR2 sequences are MDHEN and SYDVKM. CDR3 amino acids: CASSPPTGGYEKLFF. CDR3 in DNA: TGTGCCAGCAGCCCTCCGACGGGGGGCTATGAAAAACTGTTTTTT.

The chain carries TRBV9 and TRBJ2-7, with unresolved D. The V and J ends lost 0 bases and 0 bases respectively, with 13 bases between them. Germline V gene lookup returns CDR1 SGDLS and CDR2 YYNGEE. CDR3 length: 16 residues. CDR3 sequence: CASSVDAATSSYEQYF. The CDR3 nucleotides read TGTGCCAGCAGCGTAGACGCCGCAACAAGCTCCTACGAGCAGTACTTC.

The V gene is TRBV28, the J gene TRBJ1-3; D is possibly TRBD1 (5 bases). Germline CDR1 MDHEN, CDR2 SYDVKM. The CDR3 is made up of 17 amino acids. V was clipped by 2 bases and J by 2 bases, with 16 bases between them. The CDR3 DNA is TGTGCCAGCAGTTTAGTCCCCAGGAGGGGTCCTGGAAACACCATATATTTT. It codes for CASSLVPRRGPGNTIYF.

V gene TRBV5-4 combines with J gene TRBJ1-6; unclear D gene. CDR1 is SGHNT, CDR2 YYREEE, per germline (reference sequence). The CDR3 consists of 16 residues. Deletions cut 0 bases from V and 0 bases from J, with 7 bases between. In DNA form, the CDR3 reads TGTGCCAGCAGCTTGGGTCCTAGCTCCTATAATTCACCCCTCCACTTT. Protein product: CASSLGPSSYNSPLHF.

This clone was seen only a few times. V and J are TRBV12-3 or TRBV12-4 and TRBJ2-3, with D possibly TRBD1 on 6 matching bases. This CDR3 spans 12 amino acids. V lost 7 bases to trimming and J lost 4 bases, with 9 bases between them. The CDR3 is CASTAGADTQYF. Here the CDR3 DNA reads TGTGCCAGCACGGCAGGGGCAGATACGCAGTATTTT.

This chain's CDR3 is CASSTTTGISEAFF. In DNA, the CDR3 is TGTGCCAGTAGTACTACGACAGGTATTTCTGAAGCTTTCTTT. The V call is TRBV19, the J call TRBJ1-1; D might be TRBD1 (6 bases). Between the trimmed V and J ends, which lost 4 bases and 6 bases, there was a span of 15 bases. The germline V gene has CDR1 LNHDA and CDR2 SQIVND (reference sequence). The CDR3 has 14 residues.

The chain combines TRBV5-4 with TRBJ1-6; 9 positions match TRBD1. J lost 8 bases, V lost 0 bases, and 3 bases had no gene match. Looked up from germline, CDR1 is SGHNT and CDR2 is YYREEE (reference sequence). The CDR3 has 15 amino acids. The CDR3 DNA sequence: TGTGCCAGCAGCTTGGACAGGGGGCCCCATTCACCCCTCCACTTT. Amino acids: CASSLDRGPHSPLHF.